Given below is one T cell receptor (beta chain) in context. Its antigen is unidentified. This sample's treatment: oral pan-JAK inhibitor, 5-10 mg twice daily. Lesional scalp tissue (obtained by punch biopsy) and peripheral blood were collected from alopecia areata patients. The data derive from a study of CD8+ T cells in alopecia areata. Germline-derived CDR1 and CDR2 are GTSNPN and SVGIG (reference sequence). Trimming left V 2 bases short and J 9 bases short, with 11 bases between. The length of the CDR3 is 12 residues. Sequencing used cDNA as its template, made by extracting RNA and reverse transcribing it. Clones were read by immunoSEQ multiplex PCR, and TCRdb kept only the in-frame ones, dropping some. The data hold about 120,000 clones, with 61% observed a single time. Study-wide findings and caveats: Affected lesional scalp, above all in alopecia totalis/universalis, was more clonal than normal scalp. On tofacitinib, scalp clonality and expanded CD8+ clones among top 100 fell significantly.

This TCR derives from a human donor with alopecia areata. Sequenced material: CD4+ T cells sorted from blood, taken at week 4, from a patient treated with tofacitinib. The chain has TRBV30 and TRBJ1-5; no clear D. CDR3 in amino acids: CAWSTLASPQHF. CDR3 in DNA: TGTGCCTGGAGTACCCTGGCGTCGCCCCAGCATTTT.